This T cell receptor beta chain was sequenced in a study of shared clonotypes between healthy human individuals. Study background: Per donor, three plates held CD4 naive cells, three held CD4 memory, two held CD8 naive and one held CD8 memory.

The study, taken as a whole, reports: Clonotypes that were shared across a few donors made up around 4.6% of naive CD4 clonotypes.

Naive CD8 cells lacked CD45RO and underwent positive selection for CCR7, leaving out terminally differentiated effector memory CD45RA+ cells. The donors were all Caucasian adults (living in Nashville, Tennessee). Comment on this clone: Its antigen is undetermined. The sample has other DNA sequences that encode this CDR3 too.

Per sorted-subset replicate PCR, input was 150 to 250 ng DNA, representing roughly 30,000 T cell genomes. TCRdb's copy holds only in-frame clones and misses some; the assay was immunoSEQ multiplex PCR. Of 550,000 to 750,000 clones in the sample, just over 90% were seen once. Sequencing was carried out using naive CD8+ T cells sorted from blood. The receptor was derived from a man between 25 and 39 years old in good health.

For the CDR3, the DNA is TGTGCCAGCAGTTTATCTAGGGGGCTGTCCTACGAGCAGTACTTC. Amino acids: CASSLSRGLSYEQYF. The V gene is TRBV27, the J gene TRBJ2-7; 7 bases agree with TRBD1. Germline loops: CDR1 MNHEY, CDR2 SMNVEV (reference sequence). The CDR3 contains 15 residues. V trimming: 0 bases; J trimming: 1 base; junction bases outside the gene matches: 3.